The 5 T cell receptor beta chains given below trace back to one sample, sequenced in a study of siplizumab effects on memory and regulatory T cells. Sequencing used immunoSEQ multiplex PCR; TCRdb keeps in-frame clones, though not all of them. The data contain more than 85,000 clones, around 89% of them singletons. Sequencing was done on a sample of CD4+ T cells sorted from blood. The receptors stem from a human donor in good health.

This chain uses TRBV30 with TRBJ1-5; 7 nucleotides align to TRBD1. The CDR3 length is 13 residues. Trimming removed 2 bases from V and 7 bases from J; junction bases left unmatched: 5. In germline, CDR1 is GTSNPN, CDR2 SVGIG (reference sequence). The CDR3 reads CAWSYRGRQPQHF. CDR3 DNA: TGTGCCTGGAGTTACAGGGGCCGGCAGCCCCAGCATTTT.

This sequence joins TRBV6-1 and TRBJ2-1, with unresolved D. Trimming left V 6 bases short and J 0 bases short, with 12 bases between. Germline-derived CDR1 and CDR2 are MNHNS and SASEGT. This CDR3 is built from 15 residues. CDR3 protein: CASSLGLSSYNEQFF. In DNA form, the CDR3 reads TGTGCCAGCAGCTTGGGCCTAAGCTCCTACAATGAGCAGTTCTTC.

The chain employs TRBV28 and TRBJ2-1; 7 positions match TRBD2. Germline CDR1 MDHEN, CDR2 SYDVKM. Trimming removed 6 bases from V and 6 bases from J; junction bases left unmatched: 8. The CDR3 sequence is 14 residues long. Here the CDR3 reads CASRTGGSTNEQFF. In nucleotides, the CDR3 is TGTGCCAGCAGGACTGGCGGGAGTACCAATGAGCAGTTCTTC. Full variable domain (missing parts from reference TRBV28 and TRBJ2-1): DVKVTQSSRYLVKRTGEKVFLECVQDMDHENMFWYRQDPGLGLRLIYFSYDVKMKEKGDIPEGYSVSREKKERFSLILESASTNQTSMYLCASRTGGSTNEQFFGPGTRLTVL.

This chain links TRBV29-1 with TRBJ2-7; no clear D. This CDR3 spans 12 amino acids. V was clipped by 6 bases and J by 7 bases, with 16 bases between them. Per germline, CDR1 SQVTM and CDR2 ANQGSEA. Here the CDR3 DNA reads TGCAGCGTCATTAAACCCGCAGGAGAGCAGTACTTC. This encodes CSVIKPAGEQYF.

The chain employs TRBV25-1 and TRBJ2-3, with unresolved D. This CDR3 comprises 11 residues. The germline V gene encodes CDR1 MGHDK and CDR2 SYGVNS. V shed 3 bases and J shed 9 bases, with 7 bases lying between them. The DNA for the CDR3 is TGTGCCAGCAGTGAGGGTATCACGCAGTATTTT. This codes for CASSEGITQYF.